The 7 T cell receptor beta chains given below trace back to one sample, sequenced in a study of memory CD4+ T cells and cytomegalovirus serostatus. The sort gate was single viable CD3+CD4+CD8-CD45RO+ cells for memory CD4+ T cells. The data were produced by immunoSEQ multiplex PCR, yet TCRdb's version contains in-frame clones alone and is incomplete. The data contain about 75,000 clones, 60% to 80% of them seen just once; the ten biggest clones take up just over 2.5%. Sequenced input: memory CD4+ T cells from blood. The receptors derive from an adult in good health and CMV-seropositive.

The CDR3 protein is CATSREVAIGATEAFF. The CDR3 nucleotides are TGTGCCACCAGCAGAGAGGTCGCTATAGGGGCCACTGAAGCTTTCTTT. This chain joins TRBV15 and TRBJ1-1; D may be TRBD1 (5 bases). V dropped 0 bases and J dropped 4 bases, with 15 bases sitting between them. The CDR3 runs 16 residues. Germline-derived CDR1 and CDR2 are LNHNV and YYDKDF (reference sequence).

The V gene is TRBV2, the J gene TRBJ1-5, with 7 bases that match TRBD1. Germline-derived CDR1 and CDR2 are SNHLY and FYNNEI. The CDR3 runs to 15 residues. V was clipped by 5 bases and J by 6 bases; unmatched bases: 10. The CDR3 sequence is CASSLDRLPAQPQHF. DNA of the CDR3: TGTGCCAGCAGTCTGGACAGGCTCCCCGCTCAGCCCCAGCATTTT.

The DNA of the CDR3 is TGTGCCAGCGCCGGTGAAGGGCCGGGGTTTTCGCAGTATTTT. Protein sequence: CASAGEGPGFSQYF. V is TRBV14 and J is TRBJ2-3; a weak D match, TRBD2 (5 bases). Germline values: CDR1 SGHDN, CDR2 FVKESK. The CDR3 spans 14 residues. Trimming cost V 8 bases and J 10 bases, with 22 bases left between them.

This chain uses TRBV29-1 with TRBJ2-3, with no clear D. Germline V CDR1 and CDR2: SQVTM, ANQGSEA. The length of the CDR3 is 13 residues. Trimming pared 3 bases from V and 2 bases from J, leaving 9 bases between. CDR3 DNA sequence: TGCAGCGTTGAGGGGTTGGTCACAGATACGCAGTATTTT. Its translation is CSVEGLVTDTQYF.

V is TRBV15 and J is TRBJ1-4; D is uncertain. Trimming left V 1 base short and J 4 bases short, with 4 bases between. Germline V gene lookup returns CDR1 LNHNV and CDR2 YYDKDF (reference sequence). The CDR3 extends over 13 amino acids. This CDR3 reads CATSRGNNEKLFF. The CDR3 DNA is TGTGCCACCAGCAGAGGGAATAATGAAAAACTGTTTTTT.

The chain is built from TRBV6-1 and TRBJ1-2; D is possibly TRBD1 (6 bases). Germline V CDR1 and CDR2: MNHNS, SASEGT. V dropped 11 bases and J dropped 1 base, with 20 bases sitting between them. This CDR3 has 15 amino acids. The CDR3 here is CAGQLRGRGNYGYTF. The CDR3 DNA reads TGTGCCGGCCAACTTAGGGGCAGGGGTAACTATGGCTACACCTTC.

The chain employs TRBV13 and TRBJ1-2; D may be TRBD1 (6 bases). CDR1 is PRHDT and CDR2 is FYEKMQ in the germline V gene (reference sequence). Trimming took 0 bases from V and 5 from J, leaving 25 bases between them. This CDR3 region has 19 residues. This CDR3 reads CASSLGVSVGGGSSYGYTF. The DNA for the CDR3 is TGTGCCAGCAGCTTAGGGGTTTCTGTCGGGGGCGGCTCCAGTTATGGCTACACCTTC.